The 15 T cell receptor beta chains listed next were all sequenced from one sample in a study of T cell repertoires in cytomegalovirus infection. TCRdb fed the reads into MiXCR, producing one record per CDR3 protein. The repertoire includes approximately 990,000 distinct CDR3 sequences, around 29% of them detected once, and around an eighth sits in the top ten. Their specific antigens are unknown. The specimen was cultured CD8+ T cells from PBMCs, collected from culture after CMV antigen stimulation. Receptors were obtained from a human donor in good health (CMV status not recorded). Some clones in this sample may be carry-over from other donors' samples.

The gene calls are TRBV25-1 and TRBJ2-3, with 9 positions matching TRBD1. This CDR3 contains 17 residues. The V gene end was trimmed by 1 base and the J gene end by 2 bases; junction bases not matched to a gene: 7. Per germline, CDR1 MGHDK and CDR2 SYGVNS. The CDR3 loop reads CASSEFGQGLLTDTQYF. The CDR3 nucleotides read TGTGCCAGCAGTGAATTTGGACAGGGGCTTCTCACAGATACGCAGTATTTT.

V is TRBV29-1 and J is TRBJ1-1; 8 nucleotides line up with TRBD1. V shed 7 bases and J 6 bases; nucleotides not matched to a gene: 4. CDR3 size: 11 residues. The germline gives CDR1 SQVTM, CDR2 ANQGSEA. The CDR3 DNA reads TGCAGCGCGGACAGGGAGGCTGAAGCTTTCTTT. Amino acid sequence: CSADREAEAFF.

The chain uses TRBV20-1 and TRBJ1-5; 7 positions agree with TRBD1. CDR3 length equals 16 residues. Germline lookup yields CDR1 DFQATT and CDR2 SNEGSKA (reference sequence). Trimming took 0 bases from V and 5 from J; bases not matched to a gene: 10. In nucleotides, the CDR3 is TGCAGTGCTAGAGATTGGAGAGGGGGCCTAGATCAGCCCCAGCATTTT. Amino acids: CSARDWRGGLDQPQHF.

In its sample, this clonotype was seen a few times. CDR3 sequence reads: CASKTRDRGLEQFF. CDR3 coding DNA: TGTGCCAGCAAAACCCGGGACAGGGGGCTTGAGCAGTTCTTC. The chain recombines TRBV6-2 or TRBV6-3 with TRBJ2-1; 12 bases are shared with TRBD1. This CDR3 region has 14 residues. Germline V CDR1 and CDR2: MNHEY, SVGEGT. The ends lost 7 bases at V and 9 bases at J; junction bases unmatched: 7.

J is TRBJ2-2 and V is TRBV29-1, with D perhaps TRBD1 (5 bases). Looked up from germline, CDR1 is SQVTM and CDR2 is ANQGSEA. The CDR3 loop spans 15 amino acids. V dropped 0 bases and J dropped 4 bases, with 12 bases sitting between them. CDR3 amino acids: CSVEDVGLSTGELFF. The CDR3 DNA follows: TGCAGCGTTGAAGACGTGGGGCTGAGCACCGGGGAGCTGTTTTTT.

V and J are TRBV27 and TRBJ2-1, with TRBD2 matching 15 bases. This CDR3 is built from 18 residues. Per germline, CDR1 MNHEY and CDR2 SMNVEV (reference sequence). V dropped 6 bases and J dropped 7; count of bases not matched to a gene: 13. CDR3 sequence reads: CASSGLAGGLRPENEQFF. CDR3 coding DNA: TGTGCCAGCAGCGGACTAGCGGGGGGGCTCCGGCCCGAGAATGAGCAGTTCTTC.

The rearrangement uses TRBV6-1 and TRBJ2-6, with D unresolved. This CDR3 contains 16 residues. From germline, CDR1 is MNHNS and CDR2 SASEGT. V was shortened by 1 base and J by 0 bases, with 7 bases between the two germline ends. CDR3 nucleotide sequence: TGTGCCAGCAGTGAAGGCCTGTACTCTGGGGCCAACGTCCTGACTTTC. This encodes CASSEGLYSGANVLTF.

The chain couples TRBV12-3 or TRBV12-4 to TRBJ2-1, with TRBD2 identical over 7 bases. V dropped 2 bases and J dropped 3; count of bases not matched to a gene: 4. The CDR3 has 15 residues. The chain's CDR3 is CASSLWGGDYNEQFF. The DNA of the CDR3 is TGTGCCAGCAGTTTATGGGGGGGAGACTACAATGAGCAGTTCTTC.

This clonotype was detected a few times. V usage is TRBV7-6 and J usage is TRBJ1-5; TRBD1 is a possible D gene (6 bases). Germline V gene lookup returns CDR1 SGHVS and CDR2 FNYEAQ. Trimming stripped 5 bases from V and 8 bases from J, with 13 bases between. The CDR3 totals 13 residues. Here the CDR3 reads CASSQSGGEPQHF. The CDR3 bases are TGTGCCAGCAGCCAGAGTGGGGGCGAGCCCCAGCATTTT.

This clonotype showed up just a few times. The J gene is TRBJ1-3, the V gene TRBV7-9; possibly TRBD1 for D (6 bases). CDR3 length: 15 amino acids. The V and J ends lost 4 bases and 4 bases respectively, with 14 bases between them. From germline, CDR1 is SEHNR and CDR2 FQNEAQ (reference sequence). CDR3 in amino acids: CASSSPQGKGNTIYF. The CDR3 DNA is TGTGCCAGCAGCTCCCCCCAGGGGAAAGGAAACACCATATATTTT. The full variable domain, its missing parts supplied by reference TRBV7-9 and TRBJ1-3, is DTGVSQNPRHKITKRGQNVTFRCDPISEHNRLYWYRQTLGQGPEFLTYFQNEAQLEKSRLLSDRFSAERPKGSFSTLEIQRTEQGDSAMYLCASSSPQGKGNTIYFGEGSWLTVV.

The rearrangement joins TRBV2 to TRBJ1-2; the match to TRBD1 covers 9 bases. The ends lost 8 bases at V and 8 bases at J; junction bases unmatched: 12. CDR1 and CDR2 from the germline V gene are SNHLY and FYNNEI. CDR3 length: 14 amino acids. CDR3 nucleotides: TGTGCCAGCGATGGGGGACAGGGTGTAGAGGGCTACACCTTC. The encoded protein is CASDGGQGVEGYTF.

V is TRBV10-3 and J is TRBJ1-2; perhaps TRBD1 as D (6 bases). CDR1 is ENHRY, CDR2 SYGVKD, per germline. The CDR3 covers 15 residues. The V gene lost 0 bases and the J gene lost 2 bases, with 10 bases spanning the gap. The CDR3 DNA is TGTGCCATCAGTGAGTCGGGACACGGAAACTATGGCTACACCTTC. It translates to CAISESGHGNYGYTF.

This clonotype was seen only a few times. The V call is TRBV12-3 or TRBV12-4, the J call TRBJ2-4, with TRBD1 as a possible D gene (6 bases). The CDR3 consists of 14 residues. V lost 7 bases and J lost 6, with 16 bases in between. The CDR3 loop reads CASTEGGIGNIQYF. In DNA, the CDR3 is TGTGCCAGCACCGAAGGGGGAATTGGAAACATTCAGTACTTC.

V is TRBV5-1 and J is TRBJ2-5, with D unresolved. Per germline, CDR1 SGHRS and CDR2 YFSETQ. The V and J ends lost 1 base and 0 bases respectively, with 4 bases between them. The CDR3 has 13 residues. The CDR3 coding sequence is TGCGCCAGCAGCTTGATGGACCAAGAGACCCAGTACTTC. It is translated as CASSLMDQETQYF.

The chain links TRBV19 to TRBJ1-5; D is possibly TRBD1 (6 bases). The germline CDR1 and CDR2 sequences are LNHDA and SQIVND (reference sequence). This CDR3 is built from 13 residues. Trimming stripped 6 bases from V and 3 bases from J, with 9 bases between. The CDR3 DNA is TGTGCCAGTAGGGGGACACTCAATCAGCCCCAGCATTTT. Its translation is CASRGTLNQPQHF.